What follows describes a single TCR beta chain. Its antigen is undetermined. V lost 1 base and J lost 0; bases outside the gene matches: 11. Per germline, CDR1 SGHTA and CDR2 FQGTGA. CDR3 length: 18 amino acids. The sample comes from a study of T-cell memory formation after mild COVID-19. General observations from the study: Contracting clones from day 15 to 85 had balanced CD4/CD8; later expanders favoured CD4+. Whether day 37 second-wave clones are SARS-CoV-2-specific was not confirmed. Some clones that responded turned up in pre-infection memory, which suggests that cross-reactive memory joined in.

5'RACE primed from the constant segment yielded TCR alpha and TCR beta cDNA libraries bearing sample barcodes and UMIs. TCRdb fed the 5' RACE reads into MiXCR, producing one record per CDR3 protein. This sample yields over 350,000 distinct CDR3 sequences, of which approximately 24% are seen a single time; roughly 8.9% belongs to the top ten. Sequenced input: PBMCs or a T cell subset sorted from them (not recorded which). The TCR was taken from an adult woman who had mild COVID-19 (a few samples of this study predate the infection). Cell type and time point are not known. The genes are TRBV7-3 and TRBJ1-1, with 7 bases aligning to TRBD1. CDR3 sequence (DNA): TGTGCCAGCAGCTTAAACCCGACCGGGACAGCCATGAACACTGAAGCTTTCTTT. This encodes CASSLNPTGTAMNTEAFF.